Presented here are 24 T cell receptor beta chains from one specimen sequenced in a study of T cell clones after liver transplantation. Method: immunoSEQ multiplex PCR; TCRdb's copy keeps in-frame clones and lacks some. The sample includes tens of thousands of clones, 60% to 75% seen only once; the top ten take around 9.6%. The specimen was CD4+ T cells from blood, collected at the 22-month timepoint. The source is a human patient who received a liver transplant. Some T cells may be transferred from the graft donor.

The sample holds one count of this clone. The V and J genes are TRBV19 and TRBJ2-3; TRBD2 agrees at 8 bases. V shed 1 base and J 2 bases; nucleotides not matched to a gene: 8. CDR1 and CDR2 (germline): LNHDA, SQIVND (reference sequence). The CDR3 runs to 17 residues. CDR3 in amino acids: CASSIGGAGGATDTQYF. The CDR3 DNA sequence: TGTGCCAGTAGTATAGGAGGGGCGGGGGGCGCCACAGATACGCAGTATTTT.

CDR3 coding DNA: TGTGCCAGCAGTAGAGGCGAGCAGTACTTC. Translating gives CASSRGEQYF. The gene calls are TRBV28 and TRBJ2-7; D is ambiguous. Germline V gives CDR1 MDHEN, CDR2 SYDVKM. CDR3 length: 10 amino acids. V was shortened by 5 bases and J by 6 bases, with 5 bases between the two germline ends. The full variable domain, rest sourced from reference TRBV28 and TRBJ2-7, is DVKVTQSSRYLVKRTGEKVFLECVQDMDHENMFWYRQDPGLGLRLIYFSYDVKMKEKGDIPEGYSVSREKKERFSLILESASTNQTSMYLCASSRGEQYFGPGTRLTVT.

This clone has a handful of counts. This rearrangement joins TRBV28 to TRBJ1-6; 9 bases align to TRBD1. After removal of 5 bases from V and 7 bases from J, the junction contained 12 bases not matched to a gene. This CDR3 spans 17 amino acids. Germline V gene lookup returns CDR1 MDHEN and CDR2 SYDVKM. The chain's CDR3 is CASSPRTGVGGNSPLHF. CDR3 bases: TGTGCCAGCAGTCCCAGGACAGGGGTAGGCGGAAATTCACCCCTCCACTTT.

This rearrangement joins TRBV18 to TRBJ1-2; TRBD1 matches 9 bases. The CDR3 length is 14 residues. Trimming took 6 bases from V and 7 from J; bases not matched to a gene: 9. Germline CDR1 KGHSH, CDR2 LQKENI. The CDR3 DNA reads as TGTGCCAGCTCCCCAGGGACAGGGCGTGGTGGCTACACCTTC. Protein product: CASSPGTGRGGYTF.

This clone was observed a handful of times. V gene TRBV2 combines with J gene TRBJ2-3; no firm D call. V lost 6 bases, J lost 2 bases, and 15 bases lay in between. The CDR3 extends over 15 amino acids. Looked up from germline, CDR1 is SNHLY and CDR2 is FYNNEI. This CDR3 reads CASRAKLRDTDTQYF. CDR3 DNA sequence: TGTGCCAGCAGAGCCAAACTCAGAGACACAGATACGCAGTATTTT.

The chain employs TRBV6-5 and TRBJ2-2; D remains unclear. This CDR3 contains 15 residues. V lost 10 bases and J 4 bases, leaving 19 bases between the germline ends. Germline V CDR1 and CDR2: MNHEY, SVGAGI. CDR3 nucleotides: TGTGCCACCTACAGAGAAGGGCGTGCCACCGGGGAGCTGTTTTTT. Protein sequence: CATYREGRATGELFF.

This clone ranks as medium-sized. This chain uses TRBV6-4 with TRBJ1-3; D uncertain. V was trimmed by 3 bases and J by 0 bases, leaving 9 bases between them. Germline-derived CDR1 and CDR2 are MRHNA and SNTAGT. The CDR3 contains 15 residues. The CDR3 sequence is CASSDNQISGNTIYF. In DNA, the CDR3 is TGTGCCAGCAGTGATAATCAGATCTCTGGAAACACCATATATTTT.

This sequence joins TRBV27 and TRBJ1-1; maybe TRBD1 (6 bases). The CDR3 has 14 residues. The V and J ends lost 3 bases and 2 bases respectively, with 10 bases between them. CDR1 and CDR2 from the germline V gene are MNHEY and SMNVEV (reference sequence). CDR3 DNA: TGTGCCAGCAGTTTGGGCAGGGGTAACACTGAAGCTTTCTTT. It specifies CASSLGRGNTEAFF.

The V call is TRBV19, the J call TRBJ1-5; 10 bases fit TRBD1. V was clipped by 6 bases and J by 2 bases; unmatched bases: 4. This CDR3 comprises 15 residues. Germline lookup yields CDR1 LNHDA and CDR2 SQIVND (reference sequence). CDR3 amino acids: CASRAGTGGNQPQHF. For the CDR3, the DNA is TGTGCCAGTAGAGCCGGGACAGGGGGCAATCAGCCCCAGCATTTT.

This chain connects TRBV14 to TRBJ2-3; D remains ambiguous. The CDR3 totals 12 residues. V was cut by 6 bases and J by 4 bases, with 8 bases left in between. Per the germline V gene, CDR1 is SGHDN and CDR2 is FVKESK. CDR3 in amino acids: CASSLHADTQYF. DNA of the CDR3: TGTGCCAGCAGTCTACACGCAGATACGCAGTATTTT.

The rearrangement links TRBV6-1 to TRBJ1-1, with TRBD1 matching 7 bases. Germline V gives CDR1 MNHNS, CDR2 SASEGT. There are 13 residues in the CDR3. V shed 8 bases and J 1 base; nucleotides not matched to a gene: 4. For the CDR3, the DNA is TGTGCCAGCGGAGGACAGGAGAACACTGAAGCTTTCTTT. Protein sequence: CASGGQENTEAFF.

This clone is labeled medium-sized. The chain couples TRBV15 to TRBJ1-3; weak D call: TRBD1 (5 bases). The CDR3 runs 14 residues. Germline CDR1 is LNHNV and CDR2 is YYDKDF (reference sequence). V lost 5 bases and J 2 bases, leaving 10 bases between the germline ends. Here the CDR3 DNA reads TGTGCCACCAGCTCACTCAGGGCTGGAAACACCATATATTTT. Encoded protein: CATSSLRAGNTIYF.

V gene TRBV2 combines with J gene TRBJ2-2, with TRBD1 matching 8 bases. CDR3 length equals 15 residues. In germline, CDR1 is SNHLY, CDR2 FYNNEI. After removal of 6 bases from V and 0 bases from J, the junction contained 3 bases not matched to a gene. DNA for the CDR3: TGTGCCAGCAGAAGGGACAGGTCGAACACCGGGGAGCTGTTTTTT. Its translation: CASRRDRSNTGELFF.

This clone came up a few times. This chain uses TRBV19 with TRBJ1-4; D may be TRBD1 (5 bases). This CDR3 comprises 15 residues. CDR1 is LNHDA, CDR2 SQIVND, per germline (reference sequence). V lost 3 bases and J lost 3, with 11 bases in between. In DNA form, the CDR3 reads TGTGCCAGTAGTATGAGCGACAGAGCTAATGAAAAACTGTTTTTT. Amino acids: CASSMSDRANEKLFF.

The gene calls are TRBV2 and TRBJ1-6; unclear D gene. The germline V and J ends were trimmed by 5 bases and 9 bases, with 11 bases remaining between them. The CDR3 sequence is 13 residues long. Looked up from germline, CDR1 is SNHLY and CDR2 is FYNNEI. The CDR3 region is CASSTKALSPLHF. The CDR3 DNA follows: TGTGCCAGCAGTACAAAGGCCCTTTCACCCCTCCACTTT.

The chain has TRBV5-4 and TRBJ1-3, with D possibly TRBD1 on 6 matching bases. The CDR3 length is 14 residues. Germline V lookup: CDR1 SGHNT, CDR2 YYREEE (reference sequence). V dropped 0 bases and J dropped 2 bases, with 6 bases sitting between them. CDR3 in amino acids: CASSLAGAGNTIYF. CDR3 bases: TGTGCCAGCAGCTTGGCAGGGGCTGGAAACACCATATATTTT.

Here the CDR3 DNA reads TGTGCCAGCAAGAGCCGACGGGTCACAGATACGCAGTATTTT. This translates into CASKSRRVTDTQYF. The gene calls are TRBV2 and TRBJ2-3, with unresolved D. This CDR3 contains 14 residues. V was cut by 7 bases and J by 2 bases, with 13 bases left in between. CDR1 and CDR2 from the germline V gene are SNHLY and FYNNEI.

This clone has just a few counts. The chain recombines TRBV5-1 with TRBJ2-2; D is uncertain. Trimming cost V 1 base and J 3 bases, with 7 bases left between them. Germline assignment: CDR1 SGHRS and CDR2 YFSETQ. This CDR3 spans 14 amino acids. The CDR3 here is CASSLSVDTGELFF. In nucleotides, the CDR3 is TGCGCCAGCAGCTTGAGCGTGGACACCGGGGAGCTGTTTTTT.

This clone was seen only once. The rearrangement links TRBV4-1 to TRBJ1-5; 9 positions match TRBD1. The CDR3 sequence is 15 residues long. Germline CDR1 is MGHRA and CDR2 is YSYEKL. V shed 5 bases and J 2 bases; nucleotides not matched to a gene: 4. The CDR3, as DNA: TGCGCCAGCAGCTGGGACAGGGCACGCAATCAGCCCCAGCATTTT. As protein: CASSWDRARNQPQHF.

The chain recombines TRBV7-3 with TRBJ2-5, with a weak D call TRBD1 (5 bases). Germline V gene lookup returns CDR1 SGHTA and CDR2 FQGTGA. Trimming pared 3 bases from V and 4 bases from J, leaving 9 bases between. The CDR3 has 13 amino acids. CDR3 sequence: CASSFQGSETQYF. CDR3 sequence (DNA): TGTGCCAGCAGCTTCCAGGGATCAGAGACCCAGTACTTC.

This clone has just one count. The chain uses TRBV5-1 and TRBJ2-7; 10 nucleotides line up with TRBD1. CDR3 length equals 13 residues. The ends lost 3 bases at V and 7 bases at J; junction bases unmatched: 4. In germline, CDR1 is SGHRS, CDR2 YFSETQ. CDR3: CASSSGQGREQYF. CDR3 DNA: TGCGCCAGCAGCTCGGGACAGGGGCGGGAGCAGTACTTC.

The rearrangement joins TRBV15 to TRBJ2-7; D gene unclear. This CDR3 contains 14 residues. CDR1 is LNHNV, CDR2 YYDKDF, per germline (reference sequence). Trimming removed 0 bases at V and 1 base at J, with 7 bases between. The chain's CDR3 is CATSRDTRSYEQYF. For the CDR3, the DNA is TGTGCCACCAGCAGAGATACGAGATCCTACGAGCAGTACTTC.

This chain uses TRBV7-2 with TRBJ1-1; 7 bases are shared with TRBD1. CDR1 and CDR2 (germline): SGHTA, FQGNSA. The CDR3 is 12 residues long. Trimming took 4 bases from V and 6 from J; bases not matched to a gene: 2. The CDR3 sequence is CASSWQGAEAFF. As DNA, the CDR3 is TGTGCCAGCAGCTGGCAGGGGGCTGAAGCTTTCTTT.

CDR3 sequence (DNA): TGTGCCAGCAGCCTACAGGGGGCGCGGGGTCAGCCCCAGCATTTT. Amino acids: CASSLQGARGQPQHF. The chain is built from TRBV27 and TRBJ1-5; 9 bases line up with TRBD1. Looked up from germline, CDR1 is MNHEY and CDR2 is SMNVEV (reference sequence). The CDR3 totals 15 residues. V shed 6 bases and J 6 bases; nucleotides not matched to a gene: 9.